This record looks at one T cell receptor beta chain sequence and its context. This sample was taken from a study of blood T cell repertoires in COVID-19. About the research overall: The samples span acute and convalescent COVID-19 from the United States, Italy and Spain. T cells, B-cell-depleted T cells, or PBMCs provided the cDNA or gDNA that served as material.

While infection was still active, Seattle patients were enrolled and then followed longitudinally. Original processing notes: Counts of nucleated cells, estimated from reference gene primer amplification, were obtained. This table comes from immunoSEQ multiplex PCR, and its TCRdb copy is limited to in-frame clones, with some not included. The V and J calls and clone size come from that table; D and trimming were worked out from the DNA. The sample holds 220,000 or so clones, 92% seen once. Per the germline V gene, CDR1 is LGHDT and CDR2 is YNNKEL (reference sequence). Between the trimmed V and J ends, which lost 0 bases and 7 bases, there was a span of 16 bases. This CDR3 region has 16 residues.

The receptor comes from a man aged 55 to 70 with COVID-19, enrolled during active disease. The chain has TRBV3-1 (or the pseudogene TRBV3-2) and TRBJ1-5; no clear D. The sample consisted of peripheral blood. The CDR3 DNA is TGTGCCAGCAGCCAAGATTTCAGAGTTTCGGGGCAGCCCCAGCATTTT. Residues: CASSQDFRVSGQPQHF.